The 26 T cell receptor beta chains presented below share a single source sample, sequenced in a study of CD8+ T cells in alopecia areata. Following extraction, RNA underwent reverse transcription to cDNA, which served as the sequencing template. TCRdb's table, derived via immunoSEQ multiplex PCR, lists solely in-frame clones and lacks some. The sample has about 130,000 clones, roughly 58% seen once. Sequenced here: CD4+ T cells sorted from blood, sampled at week 0. Receptors were obtained from a human donor with alopecia areata.

This clone was counted a few times. The chain links TRBV27 to TRBJ2-2; tentative D call: TRBD1 (5 bases). The CDR3 runs 15 residues. Trimming took 2 bases from V and 3 from J, leaving 10 bases between them. Germline V gene sequence: CDR1 MNHEY, CDR2 SMNVEV (reference sequence). The CDR3 region is CASSLNRRHTGELFF. The CDR3 DNA reads TGTGCCAGCAGTTTAAACAGGAGACACACCGGGGAGCTGTTTTTT.

The rearrangement uses TRBV5-1 and TRBJ2-7, with D unresolved. Deletions cut 0 bases from V and 4 bases from J, with 11 bases between. CDR1 and CDR2 from the germline V gene are SGHRS and YFSETQ. The CDR3 is 14 amino acids. CDR3 sequence: CASSLGVPSYEQYF. CDR3 in DNA: TGCGCCAGCAGCTTGGGTGTCCCTTCGTACGAGCAGTACTTC. Together with reference TRBV5-1 and TRBJ2-7, the CDR3 gives the full variable domain: KAGVTQTPRYLIKTRGQQVTLSCSPISGHRSVSWYQQTPGQGLQFLFEYFSETQRNKGNFPGRFSGRQFSNSRSEMNVSTLELGDSALYLCASSLGVPSYEQYFGPGTRLTVT.

This clone was detected a few times. The rearrangement joins TRBV7-2 to TRBJ2-7, with 9 bases matching TRBD2. V shed 6 bases and J 1 base; nucleotides not matched to a gene: 4. From germline, CDR1 is SGHTA and CDR2 FQGNSA. This CDR3 comprises 14 residues. The CDR3 DNA is TGTGCCAGCAGAGCGGGAGGTTGGTCCTACGAGCAGTACTTC. Amino acids: CASRAGGWSYEQYF.

The gene calls are TRBV5-6 and TRBJ2-7, with 10 bases aligning to TRBD2. CDR3 length equals 17 residues. J lost 5 bases, V lost 6 bases, and 17 bases had no gene match. The germline CDR1 and CDR2 sequences are SGHDT and YYEEEE. The CDR3 is CASTIVQGQREGHEQYF. CDR3 DNA sequence: TGTGCCAGCACCATTGTGCAGGGCCAGCGGGAGGGCCACGAGCAGTACTTC.

The V gene is TRBV7-2, the J gene TRBJ2-7, with a weak D call TRBD2 (5 bases). Germline assignment: CDR1 SGHTA and CDR2 FQGNSA. This CDR3 spans 13 amino acids. Trimming pared 4 bases from V and 10 bases from J, leaving 17 bases between. The CDR3 loop reads CASSSSDRTLQYF. The CDR3 region has the DNA TGTGCCAGCAGCTCCTCCGACCGGACTCTTCAGTACTTC.

The chain links TRBV9 to TRBJ2-7; 12 bases line up with TRBD1. CDR3 length equals 17 residues. In germline, CDR1 is SGDLS, CDR2 YYNGEE. V trimming: 0 bases; J trimming: 4 bases; junction bases outside the gene matches: 8. CDR3 protein: CASSVGRDRGLPYEQYF. DNA of the CDR3: TGTGCCAGCAGCGTAGGGAGGGACAGGGGGCTTCCTTACGAGCAGTACTTC.

This chain joins TRBV6-5 and TRBJ2-5, with D possibly matching TRBD1 (6 bases). Germline assignment: CDR1 MNHEY and CDR2 SVGAGI. This CDR3 spans 15 amino acids. V was pared by 2 bases and J by 4 bases, with 14 bases between. CDR3 sequence (DNA): TGTGCCAGCAGTTACACCCGACAGGTGGCAGAGACCCAGTACTTC. Its protein is CASSYTRQVAETQYF.

This chain uses TRBV29-1 with TRBJ2-3, with D uncertain. Germline assignment: CDR1 SQVTM and CDR2 ANQGSEA. The V and J ends lost 1 base and 0 bases respectively, with 23 bases between them. The CDR3 runs 19 residues. The CDR3 is CSVEVRRVLVSRSTDTQYF. CDR3 in DNA: TGCAGCGTTGAAGTAAGAAGGGTGTTGGTTTCTCGAAGCACAGATACGCAGTATTTT.

This sequence joins TRBV7-9 and TRBJ2-7; 7 bases match TRBD2. V shed 5 bases, J shed 4 bases, and the junction held 8 bases outside the gene matches. Germline CDR1 is SEHNR and CDR2 is FQNEAQ (reference sequence). The CDR3 sequence is 14 residues long. The CDR3 nucleotides are TGTGCCAGCAGCCCCCGACTAGCAGATTACGAGCAGTACTTC. As protein: CASSPRLADYEQYF.

V gene TRBV18 combines with J gene TRBJ1-2, with D unclear. Germline values: CDR1 KGHSH, CDR2 LQKENI. The V gene lost 2 bases and the J gene lost 4 bases, with 5 bases spanning the gap. The CDR3 runs to 12 residues. The CDR3 loop reads CASSPMAYGYTF. For the CDR3, the DNA is TGTGCCAGCTCACCAATGGCCTATGGCTACACCTTC.

On this clone itself: The sample holds other DNA sequences that translate to the same CDR3. CDR3 in amino acids: CASSLEGPSGANVLTF. CDR3 DNA sequence: TGCGCCAGCAGCTTGGAGGGCCCCTCTGGGGCCAACGTCCTGACTTTC. The rearrangement uses TRBV5-1 and TRBJ2-6; D not resolved. Germline V gives CDR1 SGHRS, CDR2 YFSETQ. Trimming cost V 0 bases and J 0 bases, with 7 bases left between them. The CDR3 loop spans 16 amino acids.

The J gene is TRBJ1-1, the V gene TRBV5-1; D gene uncertain. The V and J ends lost 5 bases and 0 bases respectively, with 8 bases between them. The CDR3 extends over 13 amino acids. In germline, CDR1 is SGHRS, CDR2 YFSETQ. CDR3 residues: CASSSRMNTEAFF. Written as DNA, the CDR3 is TGCGCCAGCAGTAGTCGGATGAACACTGAAGCTTTCTTT.

This rearrangement joins TRBV2 to TRBJ1-6; maybe TRBD1 (5 bases). The ends were cut back, 3 bases at V and 8 bases at J, with 8 bases in the middle. The CDR3 runs to 13 residues. CDR1 and CDR2 from the germline V gene are SNHLY and FYNNEI. The CDR3 region is CASSESGDSPLHF. The CDR3 DNA follows: TGTGCCAGCAGTGAGTCGGGGGATTCACCCCTCCACTTT.

J is TRBJ1-5 and V is TRBV6-5; no clear D. V lost 6 bases and J lost 2, with 8 bases in between. Germline V CDR1 and CDR2: MNHEY, SVGAGI. The CDR3 sequence is 13 residues long. The CDR3 DNA reads TGTGCCAGCAGGCCCGGTCGCAATCAGCCCCAGCATTTT. Translated, it gives CASRPGRNQPQHF.

This clone was seen a handful of times. The chain uses TRBV4-2 and TRBJ2-5, with D possibly TRBD2 on 5 matching bases. Germline CDR1 LGHNA, CDR2 YNFKEQ. The CDR3 runs 15 residues. Trimming took off 0 bases at V and 6 bases at J, with 14 bases between the two ends. CDR3 bases: TGTGCCAGCAGCCAAGATCAAACTTCCGGGAAGACCCAGTACTTC. This translates into CASSQDQTSGKTQYF.

This chain links TRBV5-1 with TRBJ1-4; D remains ambiguous. Germline values: CDR1 SGHRS, CDR2 YFSETQ. The CDR3 covers 17 residues. V was clipped by 0 bases and J by 3 bases, with 15 bases between them. CDR3 nucleotides: TGCGCCAGCAGCTTGGGGTTTGCGGGAATGGCTAATGAAAAACTGTTTTTT. Its translation: CASSLGFAGMANEKLFF.

The chain links TRBV4-1 to TRBJ1-2, with D perhaps TRBD1 (5 bases). The V end was cut by 2 bases, the J end by 2 bases, with 15 bases between. Germline CDR1 and CDR2: MGHRA and YSYEKL. This CDR3 is 16 amino acids long. This CDR3 is CASSQTPGPWNYGYTF. The CDR3 bases are TGCGCCAGCAGCCAAACCCCGGGACCATGGAACTATGGCTACACCTTC.

In the case of this clone: At the DNA level, this CDR3 is encoded by other sequences in the same sample as well. The rearrangement links TRBV5-1 to TRBJ2-5; D gene uncertain. Germline CDR1 SGHRS, CDR2 YFSETQ. The CDR3 has 13 residues. Between the trimmed V and J ends, which lost 0 bases and 2 bases, there was a span of 5 bases. CDR3 DNA sequence: TGCGCCAGCAGCTTGGGGCGTCAAGAGACCCAGTACTTC. Amino acids: CASSLGRQETQYF.

The rearrangement joins TRBV4-2 to TRBJ1-1, with 7 bases matching TRBD1. Losses at the gene ends were 1 base for V and 1 base for J; bases not matched to a gene: 3. CDR1 and CDR2 from the germline V gene are LGHNA and YNFKEQ. This CDR3 region has 15 residues. CDR3 DNA sequence: TGTGCCAGCAGCCAAGTATCAGGGGGGAACACTGAAGCTTTCTTT. Protein: CASSQVSGGNTEAFF.

The V and J genes are TRBV5-5 and TRBJ2-5; 9 bases line up with TRBD1. V trimming: 4 bases; J trimming: 2 bases; junction bases outside the gene matches: 6. Germline values: CDR1 SGHKS, CDR2 YYEKEE (reference sequence). The CDR3 extends over 15 amino acids. Here the CDR3 DNA reads TGTGCCAGCAGCAGACAGGGGGGAAGGCAAGAGACCCAGTACTTC. Translated, it gives CASSRQGGRQETQYF. Variable domain in full (rest from reference TRBV5-5 and TRBJ2-5): DAGVTQSPTHLIKTRGQQVTLRCSPISGHKSVSWYQQVLGQGPQFIFQYYEKEERGRGNFPDRFSARQFPNYSSELNVNALLLGDSALYLCASSRQGGRQETQYFGPGTRLLVL.

V gene TRBV10-3 combines with J gene TRBJ2-4; 8 bases align to TRBD1. With V trimmed by 3 bases and J by 9 bases, 4 bases remained unmatched. The CDR3 sequence is 13 residues long. The germline V gene encodes CDR1 ENHRY and CDR2 SYGVKD. The CDR3 protein is CAISDGQGGIQYF. The CDR3 DNA reads TGTGCCATCAGTGACGGACAGGGTGGCATTCAGTACTTC.

The chain joins TRBV4-2 to TRBJ2-4; D gene ambiguous. Trimming took 1 base from V and 0 from J, leaving 10 bases between them. CDR3 length equals 16 residues. Germline V gives CDR1 LGHNA, CDR2 YNFKEQ. CDR3: CASSQVTSLAKNIQYF. CDR3 DNA sequence: TGTGCCAGCAGCCAAGTAACGAGTTTAGCCAAAAACATTCAGTACTTC.

The gene calls are TRBV19 and TRBJ1-4; no clear D. The CDR3 runs to 13 residues. Trimming took 7 bases from V and 8 from J, leaving 14 bases between them. Germline V gene data show CDR1 as LNHDA and CDR2 as SQIVND (reference sequence). The CDR3 loop is CASTDGPWEKLFF. CDR3 nucleotide sequence: TGTGCCAGTACTGACGGCCCCTGGGAAAAACTGTTTTTT.

This clone was observed once. The chain is built from TRBV6-5 and TRBJ1-2, with D tentatively TRBD1 (5 bases). CDR3 length: 14 residues. The V gene lost 6 bases and the J gene lost 3 bases, with 14 bases spanning the gap. Germline-derived CDR1 and CDR2 are MNHEY and SVGAGI. This chain's CDR3 is CASSRDPRDYGYTF. The CDR3 DNA reads TGTGCCAGCAGCCGGGACCCCAGAGACTATGGCTACACCTTC.

A single count supports this clone. The CDR3 spells CASSVGGSSTDTQYF. CDR3 bases: TGTGCCAGCAGCGTAGGGGGTTCTAGCACAGATACGCAGTATTTT. V is TRBV5-4 and J is TRBJ2-3; perhaps TRBD1 as D (6 bases). The CDR3 is 15 amino acids. V gave up 4 bases and J gave up 0 bases, with 12 bases separating them. Germline V gives CDR1 SGHNT, CDR2 YYREEE (reference sequence).

This clone was seen once. The rearrangement joins TRBV27 to TRBJ1-1, with TRBD1 matching over 7 bases. Germline V gene sequence: CDR1 MNHEY, CDR2 SMNVEV (reference sequence). This CDR3 has 13 amino acids. Unmatched junction bases numbered 3, after V lost 8 bases and J lost 0 bases. For the CDR3, the DNA is TGTGCCAGCCGGACAGGTGTGAACACTGAAGCTTTCTTT. Encoded protein: CASRTGVNTEAFF.